A single sample gave rise to the 20 T cell receptor beta chains below, sequenced in a study of CD8 T cells in Susac syndrome. After extraction with the RNeasy kit, about 0.45 to 1 ug of the RNA was reverse transcribed using random hexamers. TCRdb used MiXCR to reprocess the immunoSEQ multiplex PCR reads, holding one entry per CDR3 protein. The sample shows 130,000 to 150,000 distinct CDR3 sequences, roughly 95% of them seen only once. Sequencing input: CD4+ T cells from PBMCs. Source of these receptors: a human donor in good health.

The gene calls are TRBV29-1 and TRBJ2-4; D not resolved. CDR1 SQVTM and CDR2 ANQGSEA come from the germline V gene. V dropped 3 bases and J dropped 3 bases, with 3 bases sitting between them. This CDR3 spans 11 amino acids. CDR3 amino acids: CSVEVKNIQYF. The CDR3 region has the DNA TGCAGCGTTGAGGTCAAAAACATTCAGTACTTC.

The genes are TRBV5-1 and TRBJ2-1, with TRBD2 matching over 11 bases. Germline CDR1 SGHRS, CDR2 YFSETQ. With 3 bases clipped from V and 8 bases from J, the junction kept 16 bases outside the gene matches. The CDR3 contains 18 residues. CDR3 DNA sequence: TGCGCCAGCAGCTCAGTTACTCTGACTAGCGGGAAGGTCCATGAGCAGTTCTTC. Its translation: CASSSVTLTSGKVHEQFF. Full variable domain (rest looked up from reference TRBV5-1 and TRBJ2-1): KAGVTQTPRYLIKTRGQQVTLSCSPISGHRSVSWYQQTPGQGLQFLFEYFSETQRNKGNFPGRFSGRQFSNSRSEMNVSTLELGDSALYLCASSSVTLTSGKVHEQFFGPGTRLTVL.

This clonotype has just one count. The CDR3 is CASSLEELGLKFF. The CDR3 DNA reads as TGCGCCAGCAGCTTGGAGGAACTAGGTCTCAAGTTCTTC. The chain joins TRBV5-1 to TRBJ2-1, with a weak D call TRBD2 (5 bases). Germline assignment: CDR1 SGHRS and CDR2 YFSETQ. This CDR3 is built from 13 residues. V was trimmed by 0 bases and J by 14 bases, leaving 15 bases between them. Full variable domain (outside the CDR3, taken from reference TRBV5-1 and TRBJ2-1): KAGVTQTPRYLIKTRGQQVTLSCSPISGHRSVSWYQQTPGQGLQFLFEYFSETQRNKGNFPGRFSGRQFSNSRSEMNVSTLELGDSALYLCASSLEELGLKFFGPGTRLTVL.

The chain carries TRBV7-8 and TRBJ2-1, with TRBD2 matching 10 bases. This CDR3 comprises 14 residues. V lost 4 bases and J lost 15; bases outside the gene matches: 12. Germline CDR1 and CDR2: SGHVS and FQNEAQ. CDR3 in amino acids: CASSSRLAGVYWFF. CDR3 nucleotide sequence: TGTGCCAGCAGCTCTAGACTAGCGGGTGTATATTGGTTCTTC.

The chain links TRBV9 to TRBJ2-3, with 10 bases that match TRBD2. This CDR3 comprises 14 residues. V shed 3 bases, J shed 9 bases, and the junction held 7 bases outside the gene matches. Germline-derived CDR1 and CDR2 are SGDLS and YYNGEE. CDR3 sequence: CASSASGRGATQYF. CDR3 sequence (DNA): TGTGCCAGCAGCGCTAGCGGGAGAGGAGCCACGCAGTATTTT.

This rearrangement joins TRBV19 to TRBJ1-2, with D possibly being TRBD1 (5 bases). V shed 9 bases and J shed 4 bases, with 12 bases lying between them. Germline values: CDR1 LNHDA, CDR2 SQIVND (reference sequence). The CDR3 consists of 12 residues. Here the CDR3 DNA reads TGTGCCAGCCACCGGGACGTCTATGGCTACACCTTC. Translating gives CASHRDVYGYTF.

The chain employs TRBV6-5 and TRBJ1-1, with D perhaps matching TRBD1 (5 bases). The V gene's germline CDR1 is MNHEY and CDR2 SVGAGI. CDR3 length: 15 amino acids. V lost 8 bases, J lost 1 base, and 17 bases lay in between. This chain's CDR3 is CASQGFDQGNTEAFF. The CDR3, as DNA: TGTGCCAGCCAAGGGTTTGATCAGGGGAACACTGAAGCTTTCTTT.

The genes are TRBV27 and TRBJ1-5, with TRBD1 identical over 8 bases. Trimming cost V 6 bases and J 4 bases; bases outside gene matches: 8. CDR3 length: 15 amino acids. Germline lookup yields CDR1 MNHEY and CDR2 SMNVEV (reference sequence). The chain's CDR3 is CASRYTGGGNQPQHF. The CDR3 nucleotides are TGTGCCAGCAGATATACAGGGGGGGGGAATCAGCCCCAGCATTTT.

As for this clonotype: It is likely a read error, because the conserved phenylalanine at the end of the CDR3 is missing. The DNA is omitted, as the CDR3 cannot be located on it reliably, and the CDR3 follows TCRdb's listing. The gene calls are TRBV30 and TRBJ2-7; the table assigns TRBD2, which was not confirmed against the DNA. Germline CDR1 reads GTSNPN; CDR2 reads SVGIG (reference sequence). The CDR3 is 15 amino acids long, termini counted. The CDR3 sequence: CAGTSGRGAISELYL.

The chain uses TRBV27 and TRBJ2-1; D may be TRBD2 (5 bases). Germline V CDR1 and CDR2: MNHEY, SMNVEV (reference sequence). Trimming cost V 3 bases and J 6 bases, with 9 bases left between them. This CDR3 spans 13 amino acids. The CDR3 loop reads CASSFGEINEQFF. The CDR3 DNA sequence: TGTGCCAGCAGTTTTGGGGAGATCAATGAGCAGTTCTTC.

CDR3 DNA sequence: TGCAGTGCTAGAGATCCGATAGCGGAGCGCAATGAGCAGTTCTTC. Residues: CSARDPIAERNEQFF. The V gene is TRBV20-1, the J gene TRBJ2-1; TRBD2 might be the D (6 bases). Trimming pared 0 bases from V and 6 bases from J, leaving 15 bases between. This CDR3 has 15 amino acids. CDR1 is DFQATT, CDR2 SNEGSKA, per germline (reference sequence).

CDR3 loop: CASSVGDLGYTF. The CDR3 nucleotides read TGTGCCAGCAGCGTAGGGGATCTTGGCTACACCTTC. The rearrangement joins TRBV7-9 to TRBJ1-2; a weak D match, TRBD1 (5 bases). CDR1 and CDR2 from the germline V gene are SEHNR and FQNEAQ (reference sequence). The CDR3 contains 12 residues. V lost 5 bases and J 7 bases, leaving 11 bases between the germline ends.

V usage is TRBV5-1 and J usage is TRBJ2-7, with 9 bases lining up with TRBD2. The J segment lost 5 bases and the V segment lost 3 bases, leaving 6 bases of the junction unmatched. The CDR3 covers 14 residues. Per the germline V gene, CDR1 is SGHRS and CDR2 is YFSETQ. CDR3 sequence (DNA): TGCGCCAGCAGCTCAGTAGCGGGAGAGAACGAGCAGTACTTC. Translated, it gives CASSSVAGENEQYF.

This rearrangement joins TRBV29-1 to TRBJ2-7; D is undetermined. With 1 base removed from V and 4 bases from J, the gap between germline ends came to 11 bases. The CDR3 has 13 amino acids. Germline assignment: CDR1 SQVTM and CDR2 ANQGSEA. CDR3 nucleotides: TGCAGCGTTGAAGGGGAAGGTGGGTACGAGCAGTACTTC. Translated: CSVEGEGGYEQYF.

The chain is built from TRBV5-1 and TRBJ1-2; 7 nucleotides align to TRBD1. Trimming removed 8 bases from V and 3 bases from J; junction bases left unmatched: 4. The germline V gene encodes CDR1 SGHRS and CDR2 YFSETQ. The CDR3 totals 12 residues. Here the CDR3 reads CASGQGDYGYTF. The CDR3 DNA is TGCGCCAGTGGGCAGGGGGACTATGGCTACACCTTC. Full variable domain (remainder filled in from reference TRBV5-1 and TRBJ1-2): KAGVTQTPRYLIKTRGQQVTLSCSPISGHRSVSWYQQTPGQGLQFLFEYFSETQRNKGNFPGRFSGRQFSNSRSEMNVSTLELGDSALYLCASGQGDYGYTFGSGTRLTVV.

V is TRBV29-1 and J is TRBJ1-4; TRBD1 matches 9 bases. V shed 5 bases and J 3 bases; nucleotides not matched to a gene: 7. The germline V gene has CDR1 SQVTM and CDR2 ANQGSEA. The CDR3 covers 15 residues. CDR3 protein: CSVRTGAAANEKLFF. The DNA of the CDR3 is TGCAGCGTTCGGACAGGGGCGGCGGCTAATGAAAAACTGTTTTTT. The full variable domain, completed using reference TRBV29-1 and TRBJ1-4, is SAVISQKPSRDICQRGTSLTIQCQVDSQVTMMFWYRQQPGQSLTLIATANQGSEATYESGFVIDKFPISRPNLTFSTLTVSNMSPEDSSIYLCSVRTGAAANEKLFFGSGTQLSVL.

Only one count was recorded for this clonotype. The CDR3 spells CATSDPGGVDDEQFF. Here the CDR3 DNA reads TGTGCCACCAGTGATCCGGGGGGGGTCGACGATGAGCAGTTCTTC. The chain carries TRBV24-1 and TRBJ2-1; 8 bases line up with TRBD2. CDR1 KGHDR and CDR2 SFDVKD come from the germline V gene. J lost 8 bases, V lost 3 bases, and 8 bases had no gene match. The CDR3 has 15 residues.

V gene TRBV12-3 or TRBV12-4 combines with J gene TRBJ2-1; D unclear. The CDR3 totals 13 residues. V was trimmed by 3 bases and J by 2 bases, leaving 5 bases between them. In DNA form, the CDR3 reads TGTGCCAGCAGTTTTATCACCTACAATGAGCAGTTCTTC. It encodes CASSFITYNEQFF.

The rearrangement uses TRBV10-3 and TRBJ2-4; TRBD2 matches at 10 bases. Unmatched junction bases numbered 4, after V lost 3 bases and J lost 2 bases. This CDR3 is built from 16 residues. Germline assignment: CDR1 ENHRY and CDR2 SYGVKD. The CDR3 is CAISETSGMSKNIQYF. The CDR3 bases are TGTGCCATCAGTGAAACTAGCGGGATGTCCAAAAACATTCAGTACTTC.

This chain links TRBV19 with TRBJ2-7; possible D gene TRBD1, 5 bases. This CDR3 has 14 amino acids. The germline V gene has CDR1 LNHDA and CDR2 SQIVND (reference sequence). V shed 5 bases and J shed 2 bases, with 13 bases lying between them. The CDR3 protein is CASSGARDPYEQYF. DNA of the CDR3: TGTGCCAGTAGTGGGGCCCGCGATCCCTACGAGCAGTACTTC.